Listed below are T cell receptor beta chains from one sample, sequenced in a study of blood T cell repertoires in COVID-19. This table comes from immunoSEQ multiplex PCR, and its TCRdb copy is limited to in-frame clones, with some not included. The table has about 190,000 clones, 84% seen once. The sequencing input was peripheral blood. Receptor source: a human donor in a cohort sampled during active COVID-19. The CDR3 runs from the conserved cysteine through the conserved F or W. The D gene is left open where the match is weak. Some rows mark clone size as missing; the rest say once, few, many or name a class of expanded clone.

D gene: TRBD1
V gene: TRBV11-1
J gene: TRBJ2-5
clone size: NA
CDR3 DNA: TGTGCCAGGAAGGACAGGGTAGGAGAGACCCAGTACTTC
CDR3 protein: CARKDRVGETQYF

D gene: TRBD2
V gene: TRBV2
J gene: TRBJ2-5
clone size: NA
CDR3 DNA: TGTGCCAGCTCCCCGGGACTAGCGGGAGCTTGGTTTAGAGAGACCCAGTACTTC
CDR3 protein: CASSPGLAGAWFRETQYF

D gene: NA
V gene: TRBV28
J gene: TRBJ2-5
clone size: NA
CDR3 DNA: TGTGCCAGCGGACACCCGGAACGGAGCCAAGAGACCCAGTACTTC
CDR3 protein: CASGHPERSQETQYF

D gene: TRBD1
V gene: TRBV5-5
J gene: TRBJ2-6
clone size: NA
CDR3 DNA: TGTGCCAGCAGTTCCATTCCAGGGGGCGGTGGGGCCAACGTCCTGACTTTC
CDR3 protein: CASSSIPGGGGANVLTF

D gene: TRBD2
V gene: TRBV18
J gene: TRBJ2-7
clone size: NA
CDR3 DNA: TGTGCCAGCTCACGAACTAGCGGGAACTACGAGCAGTACTTC
CDR3 protein: CASSRTSGNYEQYF

D gene: TRBD2
V gene: TRBV29-1
J gene: TRBJ2-5
clone size: NA
CDR3 DNA: TGCAGCGTACCCCTAGCGGGAGGTGTCCAAGAGACCCAGTACTTC
CDR3 protein: CSVPLAGGVQETQYF

D gene: NA
V gene: TRBV27
J gene: TRBJ2-7
clone size: NA
CDR3 DNA: TGTGCCAGCAGTCCCCTACCACTAGCAGGCGAGCAGTACTTC
CDR3 protein: CASSPLPLAGEQYF

D gene: NA
V gene: TRBV7-8
J gene: TRBJ1-3
clone size: NA
CDR3 DNA: TGTGCCAGCAGCCCTAACTCTGGAAACACCATATATTTT
CDR3 protein: CASSPNSGNTIYF

D gene: NA
V gene: TRBV24-1
J gene: TRBJ1-2
clone size: NA
CDR3 DNA: TGTGCCACCAGTGATCCCAGCGTATGGGGGGGGAAAGGCTACACCTTC
CDR3 protein: CATSDPSVWGGKGYTF

D gene: TRBD2
V gene: TRBV5-1
J gene: TRBJ2-7
clone size: NA
CDR3 DNA: TGCGCCAGCAGCTTGGTGGACCCTAGCGGGAGGGCCGTGGGGGCCTACGAGCAGTACTTC
CDR3 protein: CASSLVDPSGRAVGAYEQYF

D gene: NA
V gene: TRBV30
J gene: TRBJ2-3
clone size: NA
CDR3 DNA: TGTGCCTGGAGTGTTGGGACAATTCGCTCGCAGTATTTT
CDR3 protein: CAWSVGTIRSQYF

D gene: NA
V gene: TRBV6-2/TRBV6-3
J gene: TRBJ1-2
clone size: NA
CDR3 DNA: TGTGCCAGCAGTTTCCAGGGAACTGTAGGGGGCTACACCTTC
CDR3 protein: CASSFQGTVGGYTF

D gene: TRBD1
V gene: TRBV5-1
J gene: TRBJ2-2
clone size: NA
CDR3 DNA: TGCGCCAGCAGCTCGCGGACAGGGGGTGACACCGGGGAGCTGTTTTTT
CDR3 protein: CASSSRTGGDTGELFF

D gene: NA
V gene: TRBV7-9
J gene: TRBJ1-4
clone size: NA
CDR3 DNA: TGTGCCAGCAGCCAGAGGGGGAAAGGTGAAAAACTGTTTTTT
CDR3 protein: CASSQRGKGEKLFF

D gene: NA
V gene: TRBV5-1
J gene: TRBJ2-3
clone size: few
CDR3 DNA: TGCGCCAGCAGCTTGGGACAGAACACAGATACGCAGTATTTT
CDR3 protein: CASSLGQNTDTQYF

D gene: TRBD2
V gene: TRBV24-1
J gene: TRBJ2-1
clone size: NA
CDR3 DNA: TGTGCCACCTCTGCGGGGACTAGCTCCTACAATGAGCAGTTCTTC
CDR3 protein: CATSAGTSSYNEQFF

D gene: TRBD1
V gene: TRBV3-1/TRBV3-2
J gene: TRBJ1-6
clone size: NA
CDR3 DNA: TGTGCCAGCAGAGCCACAGGGGGCAGATTGGGTTCACCCCTCCACTTT
CDR3 protein: CASRATGGRLGSPLHF

D gene: TRBD1
V gene: TRBV28
J gene: TRBJ2-7
clone size: NA
CDR3 DNA: TGTGCCACCACGGGACAGACCGCCTACGAGCAGTACTTC
CDR3 protein: CATTGQTAYEQYF

D gene: TRBD2
V gene: TRBV5-1
J gene: TRBJ2-3
clone size: NA
CDR3 DNA: TGCGCCAGCAGCTTGATGACGGGAGGGCTGGGCGCGGATACGCAGTATTTT
CDR3 protein: CASSLMTGGLGADTQYF

D gene: NA
V gene: TRBV2
J gene: TRBJ2-5
clone size: NA
CDR3 DNA: TGTGCCAGCAGTGTATTCTCGGGGCAAGAGACCCAGTACTTC
CDR3 protein: CASSVFSGQETQYF

D gene: NA
V gene: TRBV6-6
J gene: TRBJ1-2
clone size: NA
CDR3 DNA: TGTGCCAGCAGTTATAGCAGGGGAAGGTCGTATGGCTACACCTTC
CDR3 protein: CASSYSRGRSYGYTF

D gene: TRBD2
V gene: TRBV2
J gene: TRBJ2-3
clone size: NA
CDR3 DNA: TGTGCCAGCAGTAGGAGCGGGGGGGTCACAGATACGCAGTATTTT
CDR3 protein: CASSRSGGVTDTQYF

D gene: TRBD1
V gene: TRBV2
J gene: TRBJ2-1
clone size: NA
CDR3 DNA: TGTGCCAGCATCCCAAGCCCCCCGGACAGGGGGTGGTCCTACAATGAGCAGTTCTTC
CDR3 protein: CASIPSPPDRGWSYNEQFF

D gene: NA
V gene: TRBV6-5
J gene: TRBJ2-5
clone size: NA
CDR3 DNA: TGTGCCAGCAGTTACTCTCCTGCGCTAGAGACCCAGTACTTC
CDR3 protein: CASSYSPALETQYF

D gene: NA
V gene: TRBV3-1/TRBV3-2
J gene: TRBJ1-2
clone size: NA
CDR3 DNA: TGTGCCAGCAGCCAAGAAGGAAAGGGGGTCCGTGGCTACACCTTC
CDR3 protein: CASSQEGKGVRGYTF

D gene: NA
V gene: TRBV27
J gene: TRBJ2-2
clone size: NA
CDR3 DNA: TGTGCCAGCAGTAGCGGTATACACACCGGGGAGCTGTTTTTT
CDR3 protein: CASSSGIHTGELFF

D gene: NA
V gene: TRBV3-1/TRBV3-2
J gene: TRBJ1-4
clone size: NA
CDR3 DNA: TGTGCCAGCCGGAGCGCGAGAGAAAAACTGTTTTTT
CDR3 protein: CASRSAREKLFF

D gene: NA
V gene: TRBV28
J gene: TRBJ1-2
clone size: NA
CDR3 DNA: TGTGCCAGCAGTTTATATCCCCCAGGGAAGTCCGGAGGCTACACCTTC
CDR3 protein: CASSLYPPGKSGGYTF

D gene: TRBD2
V gene: TRBV4-2
J gene: TRBJ2-1
clone size: NA
CDR3 DNA: TGTGCCAGCAGCCAAGATATCCAAAGCGGGGGGAGTAATGAGCAGTTCTTC
CDR3 protein: CASSQDIQSGGSNEQFF

D gene: NA
V gene: TRBV6-5
J gene: TRBJ1-2
clone size: few
CDR3 DNA: TGTGCCAGCAGGAGGGCAGGGGCTCGCTATGGCTACACCTTC
CDR3 protein: CASRRAGARYGYTF

D gene: NA
V gene: TRBV15
J gene: TRBJ1-3
clone size: NA
CDR3 DNA: TGTGCCACCAGCAGAAGACAGAGCTCTGGAAACACCATATATTTT
CDR3 protein: CATSRRQSSGNTIYF

D gene: TRBD2
V gene: TRBV3-1/TRBV3-2
J gene: TRBJ2-3
clone size: NA
CDR3 DNA: TGTGCCAGCAGCCCCAGCGGGGGCACAGATACGCAGTATTTT
CDR3 protein: CASSPSGGTDTQYF

D gene: NA
V gene: TRBV7-2
J gene: TRBJ1-3
clone size: once
CDR3 DNA: TGTGCCAGCAGCTTACGGCAGGGGCTTTTTGGAAACACCATATATTTT
CDR3 protein: CASSLRQGLFGNTIYF